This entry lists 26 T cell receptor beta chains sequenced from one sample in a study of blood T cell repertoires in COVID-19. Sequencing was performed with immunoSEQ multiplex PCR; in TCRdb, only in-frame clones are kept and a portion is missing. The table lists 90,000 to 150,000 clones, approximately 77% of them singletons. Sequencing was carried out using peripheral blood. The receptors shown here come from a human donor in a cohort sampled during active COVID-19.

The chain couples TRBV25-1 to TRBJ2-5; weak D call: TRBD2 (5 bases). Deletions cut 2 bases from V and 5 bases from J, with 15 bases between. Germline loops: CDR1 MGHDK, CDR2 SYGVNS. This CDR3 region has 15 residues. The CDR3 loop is CASSEGSGPGETQYF. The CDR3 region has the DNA TGTGCCAGCAGTGAAGGTTCAGGCCCGGGGGAGACCCAGTACTTC. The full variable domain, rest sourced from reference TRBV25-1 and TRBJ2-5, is EADIYQTPRYLVIGTGKKITLECSQTMGHDKMYWYQQDPGMELHLIHYSYGVNSTEKGDLSSESTVSRIRTEHFPLTLESARPSHTSQYLCASSEGSGPGETQYFGPGTRLLVL.

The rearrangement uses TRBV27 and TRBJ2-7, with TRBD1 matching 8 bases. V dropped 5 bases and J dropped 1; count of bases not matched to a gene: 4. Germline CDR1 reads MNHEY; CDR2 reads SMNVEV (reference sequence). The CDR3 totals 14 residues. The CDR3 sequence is CASSARQGSYEQYF. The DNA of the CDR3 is TGTGCCAGCAGTGCGCGACAGGGGTCCTACGAGCAGTACTTC.

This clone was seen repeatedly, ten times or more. The CDR3 here is CASSLEQGAPEKLFF. CDR3 in DNA: TGTGCCAGCAGCTTGGAACAGGGGGCTCCTGAAAAACTGTTTTTT. V and J are TRBV5-4 and TRBJ1-4; TRBD1 agrees at 9 bases. CDR3 length equals 15 residues. Germline V gives CDR1 SGHNT, CDR2 YYREEE (reference sequence). The trim removed 0 bases at V and 7 bases at J, leaving 4 bases unmatched.

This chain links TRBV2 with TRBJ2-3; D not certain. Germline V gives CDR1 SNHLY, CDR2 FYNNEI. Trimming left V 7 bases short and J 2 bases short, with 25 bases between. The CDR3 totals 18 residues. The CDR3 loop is CASTPDSASGGDTDTQYF. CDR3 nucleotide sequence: TGTGCCAGCACCCCAGATTCAGCGTCGGGTGGCGACACAGATACGCAGTATTTT.

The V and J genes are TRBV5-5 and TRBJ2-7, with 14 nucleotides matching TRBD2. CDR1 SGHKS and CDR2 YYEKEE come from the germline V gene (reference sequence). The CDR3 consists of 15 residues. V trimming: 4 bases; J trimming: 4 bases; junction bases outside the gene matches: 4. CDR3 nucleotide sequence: TGTGCCAGCAGCACGGGACTAGCGGGAGTGTACGAGCAGTACTTC. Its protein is CASSTGLAGVYEQYF.

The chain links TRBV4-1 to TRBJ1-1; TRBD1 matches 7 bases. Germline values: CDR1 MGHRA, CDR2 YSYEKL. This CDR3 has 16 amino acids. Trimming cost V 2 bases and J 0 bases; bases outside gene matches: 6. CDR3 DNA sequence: TGCGCCAGCAGCCAACACTCGGGACAGCTGAACACTGAAGCTTTCTTT. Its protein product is CASSQHSGQLNTEAFF.

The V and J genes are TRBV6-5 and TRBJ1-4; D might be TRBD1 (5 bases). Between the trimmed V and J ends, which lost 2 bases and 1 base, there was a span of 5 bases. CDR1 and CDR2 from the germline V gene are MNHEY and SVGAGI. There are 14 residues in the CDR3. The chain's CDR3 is CASSYRGTNEKLFF. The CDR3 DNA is TGTGCCAGCAGTTACAGGGGAACTAATGAAAAACTGTTTTTT.

Here the CDR3 reads CASSLVRNSYEQYF. The CDR3 nucleotides are TGTGCCAGCAGCTTAGTCCGTAATTCCTACGAGCAGTACTTC. This chain uses TRBV7-8 with TRBJ2-7; the D is unclear. The germline gives CDR1 SGHVS, CDR2 FQNEAQ. The V gene lost 1 base and the J gene lost 1 base, with 8 bases spanning the gap. This CDR3 is built from 14 residues. The entire variable domain, with the rest obtained from reference TRBV7-8 and TRBJ2-7, is as follows: GAGVSQSPRYKVAKRGQDVALRCDPISGHVSLFWYQQALGQGPEFLTYFQNEAQLDKSGLPSDRFFAERPEGSVSTLKIQRTQQEDSAVYLCASSLVRNSYEQYFGPGTRLTVT.

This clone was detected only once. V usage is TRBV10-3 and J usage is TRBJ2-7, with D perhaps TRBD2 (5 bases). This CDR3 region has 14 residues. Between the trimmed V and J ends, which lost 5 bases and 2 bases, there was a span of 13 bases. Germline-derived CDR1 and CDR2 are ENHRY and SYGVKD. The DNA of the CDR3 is TGTGCCATCAGTCCGAGCGGCCTCCCCTACGAGCAGTACTTC. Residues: CAISPSGLPYEQYF.

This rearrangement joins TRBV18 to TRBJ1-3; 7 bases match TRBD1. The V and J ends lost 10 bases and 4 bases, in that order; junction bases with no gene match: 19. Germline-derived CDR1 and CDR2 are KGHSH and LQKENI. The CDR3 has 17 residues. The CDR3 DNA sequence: TGTGCCATCCTTAAAAGGGCTAACAGGGGATCAGGAAACACCATATATTTT. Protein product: CAILKRANRGSGNTIYF.

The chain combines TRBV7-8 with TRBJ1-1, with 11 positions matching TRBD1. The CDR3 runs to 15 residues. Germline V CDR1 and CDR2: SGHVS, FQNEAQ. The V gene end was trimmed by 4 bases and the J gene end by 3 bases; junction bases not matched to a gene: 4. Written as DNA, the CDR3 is TGTGCCAGCAGCTCCTTGGGACAGGGGGACACTGAAGCTTTCTTT. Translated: CASSSLGQGDTEAFF.

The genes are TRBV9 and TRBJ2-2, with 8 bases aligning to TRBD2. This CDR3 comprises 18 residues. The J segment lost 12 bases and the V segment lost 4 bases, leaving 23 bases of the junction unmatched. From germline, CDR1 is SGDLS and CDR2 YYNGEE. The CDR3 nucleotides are TGTGCCAGCAGCCCAGACGGGGGGGCCCTCCTTGAACCGGGGAAGCTGTTTTTT. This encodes CASSPDGGALLEPGKLFF.

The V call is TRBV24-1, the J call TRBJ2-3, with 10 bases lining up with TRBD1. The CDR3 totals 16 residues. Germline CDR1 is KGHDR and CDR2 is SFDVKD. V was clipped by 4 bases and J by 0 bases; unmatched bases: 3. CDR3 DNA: TGTGCCACCAGTGACGGGACAGGGGTTAGCACAGATACGCAGTATTTT. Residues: CATSDGTGVSTDTQYF.

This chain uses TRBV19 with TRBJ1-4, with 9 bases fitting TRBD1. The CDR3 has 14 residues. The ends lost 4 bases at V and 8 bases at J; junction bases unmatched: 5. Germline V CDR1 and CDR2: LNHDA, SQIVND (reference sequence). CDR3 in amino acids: CASSKRDRDEKLFF. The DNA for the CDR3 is TGTGCCAGTAGTAAAAGGGACAGGGACGAAAAACTGTTTTTT.

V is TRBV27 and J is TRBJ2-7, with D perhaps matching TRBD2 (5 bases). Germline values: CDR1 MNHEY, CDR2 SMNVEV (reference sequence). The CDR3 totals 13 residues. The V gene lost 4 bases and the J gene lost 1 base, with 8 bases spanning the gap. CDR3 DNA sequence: TGTGCCAGCAGTTACGGGGTTTCCTACGAGCAGTACTTC. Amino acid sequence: CASSYGVSYEQYF.

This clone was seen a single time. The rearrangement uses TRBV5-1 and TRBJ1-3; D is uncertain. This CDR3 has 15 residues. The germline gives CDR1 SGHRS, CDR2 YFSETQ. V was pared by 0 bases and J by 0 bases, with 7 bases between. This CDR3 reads CASSLDGSSGNTIYF. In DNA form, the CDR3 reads TGCGCCAGCAGCTTGGATGGTAGCTCTGGAAACACCATATATTTT.

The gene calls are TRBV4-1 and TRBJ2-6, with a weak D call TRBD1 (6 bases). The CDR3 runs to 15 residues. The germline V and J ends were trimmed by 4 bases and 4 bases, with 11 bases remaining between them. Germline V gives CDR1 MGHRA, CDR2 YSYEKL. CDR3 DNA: TGCGCCAGCAGCCTACAGGGAACCGGGGCCAACGTCCTGACTTTC. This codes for CASSLQGTGANVLTF.

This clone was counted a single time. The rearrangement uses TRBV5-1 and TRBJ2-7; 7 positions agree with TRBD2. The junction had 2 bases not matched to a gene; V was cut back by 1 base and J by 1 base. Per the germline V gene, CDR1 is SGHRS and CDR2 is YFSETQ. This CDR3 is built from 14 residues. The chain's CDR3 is CASSLTSASYEQYF. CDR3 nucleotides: TGCGCCAGCAGCTTGACTAGCGCTTCCTACGAGCAGTACTTC.

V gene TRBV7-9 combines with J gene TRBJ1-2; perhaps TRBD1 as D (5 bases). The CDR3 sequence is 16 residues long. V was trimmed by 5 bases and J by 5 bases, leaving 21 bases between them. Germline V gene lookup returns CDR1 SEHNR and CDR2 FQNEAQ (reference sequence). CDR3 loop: CASSLLVGMAGYGYTF. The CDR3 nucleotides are TGTGCCAGCAGCCTTTTAGTGGGGATGGCAGGGTATGGCTACACCTTC.

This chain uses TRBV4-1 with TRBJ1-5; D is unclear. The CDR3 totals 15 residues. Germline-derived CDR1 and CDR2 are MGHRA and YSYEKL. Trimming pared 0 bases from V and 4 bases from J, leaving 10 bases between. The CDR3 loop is CASSQDRETNQPQHF. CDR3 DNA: TGCGCCAGCAGCCAAGACCGAGAGACTAATCAGCCCCAGCATTTT.

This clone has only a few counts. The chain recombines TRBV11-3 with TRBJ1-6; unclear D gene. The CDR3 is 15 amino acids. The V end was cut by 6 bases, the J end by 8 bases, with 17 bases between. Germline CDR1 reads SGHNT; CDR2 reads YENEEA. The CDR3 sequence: CASRHRGGGDSPLHF. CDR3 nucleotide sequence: TGTGCCAGCAGGCATCGGGGTGGTGGGGATTCACCCCTCCACTTT.

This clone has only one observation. The chain's CDR3 is CASSQPQGATDTEAFF. CDR3 nucleotides: TGTGCCAGCAGCCAACCCCAGGGGGCGACGGACACTGAAGCTTTCTTT. V is TRBV28 and J is TRBJ1-1; 8 nucleotides match TRBD1. V gave up 6 bases and J gave up 3 bases; unmatched junction bases: 12. CDR1 MDHEN and CDR2 SYDVKM come from the germline V gene. The CDR3 totals 16 residues.

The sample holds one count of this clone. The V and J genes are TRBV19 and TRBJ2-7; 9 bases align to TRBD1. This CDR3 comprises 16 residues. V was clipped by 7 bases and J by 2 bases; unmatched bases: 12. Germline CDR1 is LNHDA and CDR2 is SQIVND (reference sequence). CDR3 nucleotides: TGTGCCAGTACCTCCCCCCGGGACAGGGTACCCTACGAGCAGTACTTC. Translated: CASTSPRDRVPYEQYF. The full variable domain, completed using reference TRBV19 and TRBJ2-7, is DGGITQSPKYLFRKEGQNVTLSCEQNLNHDAMYWYRQDPGQGLRLIYYSQIVNDFQKGDIAEGYSVSREKKESFPLTVTSAQKNPTAFYLCASTSPRDRVPYEQYFGPGTRLTVT.

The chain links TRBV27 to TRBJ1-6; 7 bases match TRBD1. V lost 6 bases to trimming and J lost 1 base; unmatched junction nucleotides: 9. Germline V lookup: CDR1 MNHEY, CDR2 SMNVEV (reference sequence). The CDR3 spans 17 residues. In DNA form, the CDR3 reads TGTGCCAGCAGGCCCCAGACAGGGATTTCCTATAATTCACCCCTCCACTTT. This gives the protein CASRPQTGISYNSPLHF.

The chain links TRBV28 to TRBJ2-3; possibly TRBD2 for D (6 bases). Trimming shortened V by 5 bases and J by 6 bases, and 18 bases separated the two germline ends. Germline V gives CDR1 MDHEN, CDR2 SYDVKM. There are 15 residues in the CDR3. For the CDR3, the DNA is TGTGCCAGCAGTGCTCGGGACTCCTTCGGGGATACGCAGTATTTT. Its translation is CASSARDSFGDTQYF.

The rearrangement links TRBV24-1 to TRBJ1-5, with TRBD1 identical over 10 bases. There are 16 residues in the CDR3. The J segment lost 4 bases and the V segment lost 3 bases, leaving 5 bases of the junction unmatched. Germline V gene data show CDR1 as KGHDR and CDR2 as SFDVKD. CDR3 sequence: CATSDKDRGRNQPQHF. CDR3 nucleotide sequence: TGTGCCACCAGTGATAAGGACAGGGGGAGGAATCAGCCCCAGCATTTT.